Listed below are T cell receptor beta chains from one sample, sequenced in a study of T-cell memory formation after mild COVID-19. TCRdb re-called the 5' RACE reads with MiXCR, one entry per CDR3 protein. The sample holds around 260,000 distinct CDR3 sequences, roughly 17% seen once. The specimen sequenced was PBMCs or a T cell subset sorted from them (not recorded which). The receptors were gathered from a young man who had mild COVID-19 (a few samples of this study predate the infection). Cell type and time point are not known. Each CDR3 is given with its conserved first and last residue. Fields, in order: J gene, clone size, V gene, D gene, CDR3 DNA, CDR3 protein. D genes are given only for firm matches. Part of the rows lack a size; the others show once, few, many or a class for expanded clones.

j_call: TRBJ2-2; clone_size: NA; v_call: TRBV7-9; d_call: NA; cdr3_nt: TGTGCCAGCAGCGCGGGGATCTACACCGGGGAGCTGTTTTTT; cdr3_aa: CASSAGIYTGELFF
j_call: TRBJ1-1; clone_size: few; v_call: TRBV5-1; d_call: NA; cdr3_nt: TGCGCCAGCAGCCAAGGACCGAGGAACACTGAAGCTTTCTTT; cdr3_aa: CASSQGPRNTEAFF
j_call: TRBJ2-5; clone_size: few; v_call: TRBV5-1; d_call: TRBD2; cdr3_nt: TGCGCCAGCAGCTGGGCCCTAGCGGGGGGCCCGGAGACCCAGTACTTC; cdr3_aa: CASSWALAGGPETQYF
j_call: TRBJ2-2; clone_size: NA; v_call: TRBV5-5; d_call: TRBD1; cdr3_nt: TGTGCCAGCAGCACAAGACTCCGGGACAGGGGCACCGGGGAGCTGTTTTTT; cdr3_aa: CASSTRLRDRGTGELFF
j_call: TRBJ1-1; clone_size: NA; v_call: TRBV7-9; d_call: NA; cdr3_nt: TGTGCCAGCAGCTTAGATCCCCCGGGCACTGAAGCTTTCTTT; cdr3_aa: CASSLDPPGTEAFF
j_call: TRBJ1-2; clone_size: NA; v_call: TRBV5-1; d_call: NA; cdr3_nt: TGCGCCAGCAGCTTGAGACAGCGCCGGCCTAACTATGGCTACACCTTC; cdr3_aa: CASSLRQRRPNYGYTF
j_call: TRBJ2-7; clone_size: NA; v_call: TRBV29-1; d_call: TRBD2; cdr3_nt: TGCAGCGTAAAGGGACTAGCGGGTACCTCCTACGAGCAGTACTTC; cdr3_aa: CSVKGLAGTSYEQYF
j_call: TRBJ1-2; clone_size: NA; v_call: TRBV10-3; d_call: TRBD1; cdr3_nt: TGTGCCATCACAGGCGGGACAGGACTATCGGATGGCTACACCTTC; cdr3_aa: CAITGGTGLSDGYTF
j_call: TRBJ2-3; clone_size: NA; v_call: TRBV10-3; d_call: NA; cdr3_nt: TGTGCCATCACCGAGCCTAGCACAGATACGCAGTATTTT; cdr3_aa: CAITEPSTDTQYF
j_call: TRBJ1-1; clone_size: many; v_call: TRBV4-1; d_call: NA; cdr3_nt: TGCGCCAGCAGCCCCTTAGGTTTAGGGGGAGCTTTCTTT; cdr3_aa: CASSPLGLGGAFF
j_call: TRBJ2-1; clone_size: NA; v_call: TRBV27; d_call: NA; cdr3_nt: TGTGCCAGCGGGATAGGCAGTGAGCAGTTCTTC; cdr3_aa: CASGIGSEQFF
j_call: TRBJ1-1; clone_size: many; v_call: TRBV5-1; d_call: NA; cdr3_nt: TGCGCCAGCAGCTTCGGGGGAGGAGGGAACACTGAAGCTTTCTTT; cdr3_aa: CASSFGGGGNTEAFF
j_call: TRBJ2-3; clone_size: NA; v_call: TRBV6-2/TRBV6-3; d_call: NA; cdr3_nt: TGTGCCAGCAGTTACGGCCCCCCGGATACGCAGTATTTT; cdr3_aa: CASSYGPPDTQYF
j_call: TRBJ1-4; clone_size: NA; v_call: TRBV7-9; d_call: NA; cdr3_nt: TGTGCCAGCAGCTCTTCCCGGTTTAAGGAAAAACTGTTTTTT; cdr3_aa: CASSSSRFKEKLFF
j_call: TRBJ1-1; clone_size: few; v_call: TRBV5-5; d_call: NA; cdr3_nt: TGTGCCAGCAGCATGGACAGTTTTTACACTGAAGCTTTCTTT; cdr3_aa: CASSMDSFYTEAFF
j_call: TRBJ1-5; clone_size: NA; v_call: TRBV10-2; d_call: NA; cdr3_nt: TGCGCCAGCAGTGACCGACAGGAAAATCAGCCCCAGCATTTT; cdr3_aa: CASSDRQENQPQHF
j_call: TRBJ1-3; clone_size: few; v_call: TRBV6-1; d_call: TRBD1; cdr3_nt: TGTGCCAGCAGTAGGACCGGGACAGGGGGCCGAGGAAACACCATATATTTT; cdr3_aa: CASSRTGTGGRGNTIYF
j_call: TRBJ2-7; clone_size: NA; v_call: TRBV19; d_call: NA; cdr3_nt: TGTGCCAGTAGTACCCCGACAGGAAACTACGAGCAGTACTTC; cdr3_aa: CASSTPTGNYEQYF
j_call: TRBJ2-5; clone_size: NA; v_call: TRBV12-3/TRBV12-4; d_call: NA; cdr3_nt: TGTGCCAGCAGTTTAAAGGGTCGGGAGACCCAGTACTTC; cdr3_aa: CASSLKGRETQYF
j_call: TRBJ2-3; clone_size: few; v_call: TRBV6-2/TRBV6-3; d_call: TRBD1; cdr3_nt: TGTGCCAGCAGTTACCAGGGGGTGATGACAGATACGCAGTATTTT; cdr3_aa: CASSYQGVMTDTQYF
j_call: TRBJ2-3; clone_size: few; v_call: TRBV9; d_call: NA; cdr3_nt: TGTGCCAGCAGCGTAGAATTAGATACGCAGTATTTT; cdr3_aa: CASSVELDTQYF
j_call: TRBJ2-3; clone_size: many; v_call: TRBV29-1; d_call: NA; cdr3_nt: TGCAGCGTTGAAGACCCCCGGAGGTCGGATACGCAGTATTTT; cdr3_aa: CSVEDPRRSDTQYF
j_call: TRBJ2-1; clone_size: NA; v_call: TRBV24-1; d_call: NA; cdr3_nt: TGTGCCTCCAGCCGAGGTTCGGGCTACAATGAGCAGTTCTTC; cdr3_aa: CASSRGSGYNEQFF
j_call: TRBJ2-2; clone_size: once; v_call: TRBV7-2; d_call: TRBD1; cdr3_nt: TGTGCCAGCGGATCGGACAGGGTATGGACCGGGGAGCTGTTTTTT; cdr3_aa: CASGSDRVWTGELFF
j_call: TRBJ2-4; clone_size: NA; v_call: TRBV20-1; d_call: TRBD1; cdr3_nt: TGCAGTGTCTCCTCCGGGACAGCGGACATTCAGTACTTC; cdr3_aa: CSVSSGTADIQYF
j_call: TRBJ2-3; clone_size: NA; v_call: TRBV5-1; d_call: NA; cdr3_nt: TGCGCCAGCAGCCCTAACGTGGCCCCCACAGATACGCAGTATTTT; cdr3_aa: CASSPNVAPTDTQYF
j_call: TRBJ1-1; clone_size: few; v_call: TRBV7-9; d_call: NA; cdr3_nt: TGTGCCAGCACAGGCCGCATGAACACTGAAGCTTTCTTT; cdr3_aa: CASTGRMNTEAFF
j_call: TRBJ1-2; clone_size: NA; v_call: TRBV6-5; d_call: TRBD1; cdr3_nt: TGTGCCAGCAGGCGACCGGGACAGGGGTCCCTTTACGAGGGCTACACCTTC; cdr3_aa: CASRRPGQGSLYEGYTF
j_call: TRBJ1-1; clone_size: few; v_call: TRBV7-2; d_call: NA; cdr3_nt: TGTGCCAGCAGCCCCGGGCGGGCGTTCACTGAAGCTTTCTTT; cdr3_aa: CASSPGRAFTEAFF
j_call: TRBJ2-7; clone_size: NA; v_call: TRBV7-9; d_call: NA; cdr3_nt: TGTGCCAGCACCGGACAGGGAGGGCACTACGAGCAGTACTTC; cdr3_aa: CASTGQGGHYEQYF
j_call: TRBJ1-3; clone_size: NA; v_call: TRBV6-5; d_call: NA; cdr3_nt: TGTGCCAGCACCTGGGAACCCCTCACTGGAAACACCATATATTTT; cdr3_aa: CASTWEPLTGNTIYF
j_call: TRBJ1-2; clone_size: few; v_call: TRBV7-3; d_call: TRBD1; cdr3_nt: TGTGCCAGCAGCTTAATAGGGGGCGAGGGCTATGGCTACACCTTC; cdr3_aa: CASSLIGGEGYGYTF
j_call: TRBJ1-2; clone_size: NA; v_call: TRBV6-2/TRBV6-3; d_call: NA; cdr3_nt: TGTGCCAGCAGTTACTCGACAGCAAACTATGGCTACACCTTC; cdr3_aa: CASSYSTANYGYTF
j_call: TRBJ2-3; clone_size: NA; v_call: TRBV2; d_call: NA; cdr3_nt: TGTGCCAGCAGAGAAACCCAAGTGGATACGCAGTATTTT; cdr3_aa: CASRETQVDTQYF
j_call: TRBJ2-1; clone_size: few; v_call: TRBV5-1; d_call: NA; cdr3_nt: TGCGCCAGCACCTGGGATAGCTTGTCCTACAATGAGCAGTTCTTC; cdr3_aa: CASTWDSLSYNEQFF
j_call: TRBJ2-1; clone_size: few; v_call: TRBV4-2; d_call: NA; cdr3_nt: TGTGCCAGCAGCCCGGACTACTCCTACAATGAGCAGTTCTTC; cdr3_aa: CASSPDYSYNEQFF
j_call: TRBJ2-5; clone_size: few; v_call: TRBV19; d_call: NA; cdr3_nt: TGTGCCAGTAGTGGGACAGTTGGAGGGACCTCCGGGGAGACCCAGTACTTC; cdr3_aa: CASSGTVGGTSGETQYF
j_call: TRBJ2-3; clone_size: few; v_call: TRBV6-2/TRBV6-3; d_call: NA; cdr3_nt: TGTGCCAGCAGTTCCGGCGTAGAGACGGGGCAGGGCACAGATACGCAGTATTTT; cdr3_aa: CASSSGVETGQGTDTQYF
j_call: TRBJ2-2; clone_size: NA; v_call: TRBV7-3; d_call: NA; cdr3_nt: TGTGCCAGCAGCTTAACGGGGGGCCCCACCGGGGAGCTGTTTTTT; cdr3_aa: CASSLTGGPTGELFF
j_call: TRBJ1-4; clone_size: few; v_call: TRBV7-6; d_call: NA; cdr3_nt: TGTGCCAGCAGCGGCCAGGGGCGGTCTAATGAAAAACTGTTTTTT; cdr3_aa: CASSGQGRSNEKLFF
j_call: TRBJ2-3; clone_size: NA; v_call: TRBV12-3/TRBV12-4; d_call: NA; cdr3_nt: TGTGCCAGCAGTTTGTCCCTGTTTACGCAGTATTTT; cdr3_aa: CASSLSLFTQYF
j_call: TRBJ2-5; clone_size: NA; v_call: TRBV5-4; d_call: NA; cdr3_nt: TGTGCCAGCAGCGGCCCACAGGGCCCCCAAGAGACCCAGTACTTC; cdr3_aa: CASSGPQGPQETQYF
j_call: TRBJ2-3; clone_size: NA; v_call: TRBV6-2/TRBV6-3; d_call: TRBD1; cdr3_nt: TGTGCCAGCAGCCCAGCAAGGAGGACAGGGCGTTCTACCGGCACGCAGTATTTT; cdr3_aa: CASSPARRTGRSTGTQYF
j_call: TRBJ1-1; clone_size: NA; v_call: TRBV6-2/TRBV6-3; d_call: TRBD1; cdr3_nt: TGTGCCAGCAAGTGGACAGGGGTCACTGAAGCTTTCTTT; cdr3_aa: CASKWTGVTEAFF
j_call: TRBJ2-1; clone_size: NA; v_call: TRBV6-5; d_call: TRBD1; cdr3_nt: TGTGCCAGCAGTTACTCTAAGGGCAGGGGGCCAGCCAAGAGCTCCTACAATGAGCAGTTCTTC; cdr3_aa: CASSYSKGRGPAKSSYNEQFF
j_call: TRBJ2-1; clone_size: few; v_call: TRBV7-9; d_call: NA; cdr3_nt: TGTGCCAGCAGCTCACTGGGGAGCTCCTACAATGAGCAGTTCTTC; cdr3_aa: CASSSLGSSYNEQFF
j_call: TRBJ2-7; clone_size: NA; v_call: TRBV5-1; d_call: NA; cdr3_nt: TGCGCCAGCAGTGCAGGGCAGCCCGCCCGCAAGCAGTACTTC; cdr3_aa: CASSAGQPARKQYF
j_call: TRBJ2-1; clone_size: NA; v_call: TRBV11-1; d_call: TRBD2; cdr3_nt: TGTGCCAGCAGCTTCTGGAGCGGGGGTCACTCCTACAATGAGCAGTTCTTC; cdr3_aa: CASSFWSGGHSYNEQFF
j_call: TRBJ1-1; clone_size: NA; v_call: TRBV7-2; d_call: NA; cdr3_nt: TGTGCCAGCACCACAGCCGGGGTTAGAGGCACTGAAGCTTTCTTT; cdr3_aa: CASTTAGVRGTEAFF
j_call: TRBJ1-2; clone_size: NA; v_call: TRBV7-8; d_call: NA; cdr3_nt: TGTGCCAGCAGCTCAAGATACGGTGGCTACACCTTC; cdr3_aa: CASSSRYGGYTF
j_call: TRBJ2-1; clone_size: NA; v_call: TRBV12-3/TRBV12-4; d_call: TRBD1; cdr3_nt: TGTGCCAGCAGTCCCGGGACAGGGATGTTCAATGAGCAGTTCTTC; cdr3_aa: CASSPGTGMFNEQFF
j_call: TRBJ1-2; clone_size: NA; v_call: TRBV6-2/TRBV6-3; d_call: NA; cdr3_nt: TGTGCCACCTCTCAAGCAGGATACTATGGCTACACCTTC; cdr3_aa: CATSQAGYYGYTF
j_call: TRBJ2-4; clone_size: many; v_call: TRBV10-2; d_call: NA; cdr3_nt: TGCGCCAGCCGGGTGGGGGCCAAAAACATTCAGTACTTC; cdr3_aa: CASRVGAKNIQYF
j_call: TRBJ1-6; clone_size: few; v_call: TRBV6-2/TRBV6-3; d_call: TRBD1; cdr3_nt: TGTGCCAGCAGCCGATTCGTCGACGGGACAGGGTACGGCTCACCCCTCCACTTT; cdr3_aa: CASSRFVDGTGYGSPLHF
j_call: TRBJ2-3; clone_size: few; v_call: TRBV5-6; d_call: NA; cdr3_nt: TGTGCCAGCAGCCCTGGTCCCGTCACAGATACGCAGTATTTT; cdr3_aa: CASSPGPVTDTQYF
j_call: TRBJ1-5; clone_size: NA; v_call: TRBV3-1; d_call: NA; cdr3_nt: TGTGCCAGCAGCCCTGCAAGCAGGGGAGACCAGCCCCAGCATTTT; cdr3_aa: CASSPASRGDQPQHF
j_call: TRBJ2-5; clone_size: many; v_call: TRBV7-6; d_call: NA; cdr3_nt: TGTGCCAGCAGCTTAGGATCAGGATTCCAAGAGACCCAGTACTTC; cdr3_aa: CASSLGSGFQETQYF